These T cell receptor beta chains were read from a single sample in a study of blood T cell repertoires in COVID-19. TCRdb's copy holds only in-frame clones and misses some; the assay was immunoSEQ multiplex PCR. The sample includes about 240,000 clones, about four fifths seen only once; the top ten take approximately 3.8%. The sequenced sample was PBMCs or T cells enriched from blood (not recorded which). The receptors stem from a woman in her thirties or forties who had been exposed to COVID-19. Both conserved end residues are part of each CDR3. A D gene is named only where the DNA matches it firmly. Some rows mark clone size as missing; the rest say once, few, many or name a class of expanded clone.

clone_size d_call j_call v_call cdr3_aa cdr3_nt
. TRBD2 TRBJ2-1 TRBV7-3 CASSLIAGPYNEQFF TGTGCCAGCAGCCTAATAGCGGGGCCCTACAATGAGCAGTTCTTC
few . TRBJ2-5 TRBV28 CASTSFQETQYF TGTGCCAGCACCAGTTTTCAAGAGACCCAGTACTTC
once . TRBJ2-1 TRBV15 CATSSGVSNEQFF TGTGCCACCAGCTCAGGGGTCAGCAATGAGCAGTTCTTC
. TRBD2 TRBJ2-3 TRBV7-2 CASSLVGGGVADTQYF TGTGCCAGCAGCTTAGTTGGCGGGGGGGTAGCAGATACGCAGTATTTT
. TRBD1 TRBJ1-2 TRBV5-4 CASFLQGSYGYTF TGTGCCAGCTTTCTACAGGGGAGCTATGGCTACACCTTC
. . TRBJ2-7 TRBV30 CAWSAQGLEQYF TGTGCCTGGAGTGCCCAGGGTCTCGAGCAGTACTTC
. TRBD2 TRBJ2-7 TRBV3-1/TRBV3-2 CASSPLAGTGEQYF TGTGCCAGCAGCCCCTTAGCGGGAACTGGCGAGCAGTACTTC
once . TRBJ1-1 TRBV2 CASMREAVLSGTEAFF TGTGCCAGCATGAGGGAGGCTGTCCTTTCGGGCACTGAAGCTTTCTTT
few TRBD1 TRBJ2-7 TRBV29-1 CSVGQAAYEQYF TGCAGCGTCGGACAGGCGGCCTACGAGCAGTACTTC
. TRBD1 TRBJ2-7 TRBV12-5 CASGLGTGMGDYEQYF TGTGCTAGTGGTTTGGGGACAGGGATGGGCGATTACGAGCAGTACTTC
. . TRBJ1-4 TRBV5-1 CASSPGVAYNEKLFF TGCGCCAGCAGCCCGGGTGTTGCGTACAATGAAAAACTGTTTTTT
once TRBD2 TRBJ2-3 TRBV5-1 CASKGNGGGSDTQYF TGCGCCAGCAAGGGAAACGGCGGGGGGTCAGATACGCAGTATTTT
. TRBD1 TRBJ2-1 TRBV12-5 CASAPGPDSAGGYNEQFF TGTGCTAGTGCCCCGGGTCCGGATTCGGCAGGGGGCTACAATGAGCAGTTCTTC
. TRBD1 TRBJ2-3 TRBV27 CASSRPGTGLDTQYF TGTGCCAGCAGTCGTCCCGGGACAGGGTTAGATACGCAGTATTTT
. . TRBJ1-1 TRBV21-1 CASSCLQGGNTEAFF TGTGCCAGCAGCTGCCTCCAGGGGGGGAACACTGAAGCTTTCTTT
once TRBD1 TRBJ2-1 TRBV27 CASSLNRGRPGEQFF TGTGCCAGCAGTTTAAACAGGGGGCGCCCCGGTGAGCAGTTCTTC
. TRBD2 TRBJ2-3 TRBV11-2 CASSLGLAGQTDTQYF TGTGCCAGCAGCTTGGGACTAGCGGGACAGACAGATACGCAGTATTTT
. . TRBJ1-5 TRBV18 CASSPTEGRDQPQHF TGTGCCAGCTCGCCCACGGAGGGAAGGGATCAGCCCCAGCATTTT
. . TRBJ1-1 TRBV6-5 CASSYSTPNTEAFF TGTGCCAGCAGTTACTCAACACCGAACACTGAAGCTTTCTTT
. TRBD1 TRBJ1-2 TRBV29-1 CSVEQGAGYGYTF TGCAGCGTTGAACAGGGGGCCGGGTATGGCTACACCTTC
. TRBD1 TRBJ1-2 TRBV7-9 CASSLGQGLDYGYTF TGTGCCAGCAGCTTAGGACAGGGGCTAGACTATGGCTACACCTTC
. . TRBJ2-1 TRBV15 CATSRDRLSYNEQFF TGTGCCACCAGCAGAGATAGACTTAGCTACAATGAGCAGTTCTTC
. . TRBJ1-2 TRBV6-5 CASSYGGPGGYTF TGTGCCAGCAGTTACGGGGGCCCGGGGGGCTACACCTTC
. . TRBJ2-1 TRBV19 CASSSGGLGEQFF TGTGCCAGTAGTAGCGGGGGCCTGGGGGAGCAGTTCTTC
. TRBD1 TRBJ1-6 TRBV2 CASRGTGGRVSPLHF TGTGCCAGCAGGGGGACAGGGGGCCGGGTTTCACCCCTCCACTTT
. TRBD1 TRBJ1-2 TRBV28 CASSPGQGRNYGYTF TGTGCCAGCAGCCCAGGACAGGGGCGGAACTATGGCTACACCTTC
. . TRBJ1-2 TRBV29-1 CSVVGGRYGYTF TGCAGCGTTGTGGGGGGGAGGTATGGCTACACCTTC
. . TRBJ1-1 TRBV19 CASRFMNTEAFF TGTGCCAGTCGGTTTATGAACACTGAAGCTTTCTTT
. TRBD1 TRBJ2-7 TRBV3-1/TRBV3-2 CASSPPGTGVFEQYF TGTGCCAGCAGCCCGCCCGGGACAGGGGTTTTCGAGCAGTACTTC
. TRBD1 TRBJ1-1 TRBV5-4 CASSANRGGTEAFF TGTGCCAGCAGCGCTAACAGGGGGGGCACTGAAGCTTTCTTT
few . TRBJ1-1 TRBV4-3 CASSQSQGYAQAFF TGCGCCAGCAGCCAATCCCAGGGATACGCGCAAGCTTTCTTT
. TRBD1 TRBJ1-2 TRBV28 CASSFGTGSGYTF TGTGCCAGCAGTTTTGGGACAGGGAGCGGCTACACCTTC
. TRBD1 TRBJ1-1 TRBV7-6 CASSPRQGLNTEAFF TGTGCCAGCAGCCCAAGACAGGGCCTGAACACTGAAGCTTTCTTT
. TRBD1 TRBJ2-1 TRBV7-2 CASSPQGVKAYNEQFF TGTGCCAGCAGCCCGCAGGGGGTAAAAGCCTACAATGAGCAGTTCTTC
. . TRBJ2-6 TRBV4-3 CASSQRLDSSSGANVLTF TGCGCCAGCAGCCAAAGGTTGGACTCAAGCTCTGGGGCCAACGTCCTGACTTTC
. . TRBJ1-4 TRBV2 CASSDGRGPSNEKLFF TGTGCCAGCAGTGATGGCAGAGGGCCCTCTAATGAAAAACTGTTTTTT
. . TRBJ1-3 TRBV11-2 CASSLAGGTGNTIYF TGTGCCAGCAGCTTAGCGGGGGGGACTGGAAACACCATATATTTT
. . TRBJ1-3 TRBV7-9 CASSGGSGNTIYF TGTGCCAGCAGTGGGGGGTCTGGAAACACCATATATTTT
. TRBD2 TRBJ2-1 TRBV11-3 CASSLFGEGSGGPGNEQFF TGTGCCAGCAGCTTATTTGGAGAGGGTAGCGGGGGTCCTGGAAATGAGCAGTTCTTC